A selection of T cell receptor beta chains follows, all from one sample in a study of persistence of HIV-infected CD4 T cells. Measured with immunoSEQ multiplex PCR; TCRdb has only the in-frame clones, and not every one. The table includes around 9,900 clones, approximately 86% detected once. Their cognate antigens are unknown. The specimen was CD4+ T cells sorted from PBMCs after approximately 20-hour stimulation, collected from a patient who received antiretroviral therapy. Receptor source: an adult woman with HIV who was CMV-seropositive. The CDR3 runs from the conserved cysteine through the conserved F or W. D genes are given only for firm matches. Only part of the rows carry a size: once, few, many, or a class if the clone is expanded.

d_call	v_call	j_call	clone_size	cdr3_nt	cdr3_aa
NA	TRBV5-6	TRBJ2-5	once	TGTGCCAGCAGCTTGGAGGGTAGAGGGGGTGGGACCCAGTACTTC	CASSLEGRGGGTQYF
NA	TRBV30	TRBJ1-2	NA	TGTGCCTGGAGTGTAGACGGTAACTATGGCTACACCTTC	CAWSVDGNYGYTF
TRBD1	TRBV2	TRBJ2-7	NA	TGTGCCAGCAGTGAAGCTGGTGTGGGACAGGGACACTTC	CASSEAGVGQGHF
NA	TRBV5-6	TRBJ2-6	few	TGTGCCAGCAGCTTGGTTGGGTCTGGGGCCAACGTCCTGACTTTC	CASSLVGSGANVLTF
NA	TRBV2	TRBJ1-5	NA	TGTGCCTCAGCGAGGGAACTCAATAGCAATCAGCCCCAGCATTTT	CASARELNSNQPQHF
NA	TRBV10-3	TRBJ1-5	few	TGTGCCATCAGTGAGTCGCAGGGGCCCCAGCATTTT	CAISESQGPQHF
NA	TRBV25-1	TRBJ1-6	NA	TGTGCCAGCAGTACACAGGGAGGCAATTCACCCCTCCACTTT	CASSTQGGNSPLHF
TRBD1	TRBV19	TRBJ1-5	NA	TGTGCCAGTAGTAGAGGACAGGGGGCCGGCGGCAATCAGCCCCAGCATTTT	CASSRGQGAGGNQPQHF
NA	TRBV7-2	TRBJ1-4	NA	TGTGCCAGCAGCTCCTCAGGGCGACCGAGTGAAAAACTGTTTTTT	CASSSSGRPSEKLFF
TRBD1	TRBV6-1	TRBJ1-2	few	TGTGCCATCAGGGGGCAAGGCTATGGCTACACCTTC	CAIRGQGYGYTF